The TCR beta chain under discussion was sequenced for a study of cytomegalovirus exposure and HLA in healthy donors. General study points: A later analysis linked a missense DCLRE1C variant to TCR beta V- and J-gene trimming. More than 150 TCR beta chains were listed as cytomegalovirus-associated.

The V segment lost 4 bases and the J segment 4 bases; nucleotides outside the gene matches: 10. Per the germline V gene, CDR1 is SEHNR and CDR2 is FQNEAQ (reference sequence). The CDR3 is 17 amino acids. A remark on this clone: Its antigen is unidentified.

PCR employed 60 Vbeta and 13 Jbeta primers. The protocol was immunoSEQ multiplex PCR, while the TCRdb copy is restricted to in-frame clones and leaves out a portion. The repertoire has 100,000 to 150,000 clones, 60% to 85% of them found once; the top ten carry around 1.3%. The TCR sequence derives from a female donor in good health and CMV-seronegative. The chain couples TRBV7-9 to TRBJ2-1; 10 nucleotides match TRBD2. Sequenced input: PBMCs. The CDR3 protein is CASSSSGRGAKYNEQFF. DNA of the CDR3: TGTGCCAGCAGCTCTAGCGGGAGAGGGGCCAAATACAATGAGCAGTTCTTC.